A selection of T cell receptor beta chains follows, all from one sample in a study of identical twins. In TCRdb, the 5' RACE reads were re-called with MiXCR into one record per CDR3 protein. In the table there are about 890,000 distinct CDR3 sequences, about 12% of which are singletons. Another study also made use of these data, one on yellow fever vaccine responses in identical twins.

Specimen: PBMCs. The source is a woman aged 18-30 years in good health. The CDR3 runs from the conserved cysteine through the conserved F or W. D genes are given only for firm matches. A row's size may be missing; if present it is once, few, many or a size class.

TRBJ2-2	few	TRBV6-5	-	TGTGCCAGCAGTTACTGGGGAGACGGCACCGGGGAGCTGTTTTTT	CASSYWGDGTGELFF
TRBJ1-6	-	TRBV5-1	-	TGCGCCAGCAGCCCCCGGGAAACTTCTAATTCACCCCTCCACTTT	CASSPRETSNSPLHF
TRBJ1-1	many	TRBV24-1	-	TGTGCCACGCGGGCGGGGAACACTGAAGCTTTCTTT	CATRAGNTEAFF
TRBJ2-3	-	TRBV29-1	-	TGCAGCGTTGAGTCCATGGGAGGCACAGATACGCAGTATTTT	CSVESMGGTDTQYF
TRBJ2-5	few	TRBV28	-	TGTGCCAGCAGTCCCCAGGGGCGCGGGGAGACCCAGTACTTC	CASSPQGRGETQYF
TRBJ2-2	many	TRBV7-8	-	TGTGCCAGCTGTCGGGACACCGGGGAGCTGTTTTTT	CASCRDTGELFF
TRBJ2-2	few	TRBV4-2	-	TGTGCCAGCAGCCAAGGGCCAACTAGGGTCACCGGGGAGCTGTTTTTT	CASSQGPTRVTGELFF
TRBJ2-6	few	TRBV10-3	TRBD1	TGTGCCATCAGTGAGCAACAGGGGTACGGGGCCAACGTCCTGACTTTC	CAISEQQGYGANVLTF
TRBJ2-1	-	TRBV6-2/TRBV6-3	TRBD2	TGTGCCACCACAGACTTAGCGGGAGCGTCCTGGAATGAGCAGTTCTTC	CATTDLAGASWNEQFF
TRBJ2-1	-	TRBV2	-	TGTGCCAGCAGCCCCCAGATGGGGAGCGGCTACAATGAGCAGTTCTTC	CASSPQMGSGYNEQFF
TRBJ2-7	few	TRBV18	-	TGTGCCAGCTCAACCGGAGGGGCCTCCGAGCAGTACTTC	CASSTGGASEQYF
TRBJ1-1	-	TRBV11-2	-	TGTGCCAGCAGCTTAGGACAGTTCCGGGGCACTGAAGCTTTCTTT	CASSLGQFRGTEAFF
TRBJ2-7	few	TRBV6-1	TRBD2	TGTGCCAGCAGGCCGAAACCTTATTGGAGCGGGAGTGGGGACTACGAGCAGTACTTC	CASRPKPYWSGSGDYEQYF
TRBJ2-3	few	TRBV18	-	TGTGCCAGCTCACCTGATAAATATGGGACAGATACGCAGTATTTT	CASSPDKYGTDTQYF